Shown below are 2 T cell receptor beta chains from a single sample sequenced in a study of radiation and T cells in renal cell carcinoma. Noted time point: blood 2 weeks post-SBRT. Regarding treatment: 15 Gy SBRT to primary tumor, nephrectomy 4 weeks later. Here immunoSEQ multiplex PCR was the method, and the copy in TCRdb shows in-frame clones only, minus some. This table holds more than 20,000 clones, 81% found once. The specimen was blood, collected from a patient whose treatment included radiotherapy and nephrectomy. The source of these receptors is a man between 60 and 75 years old with renal cell carcinoma.

This chain uses TRBV6-6 with TRBJ2-7; TRBD2 agrees at 9 bases. The J segment lost 4 bases and the V segment lost 6 bases, leaving 1 base of the junction unmatched. CDR3 length equals 12 residues. Germline V gene sequence: CDR1 MNHNY, CDR2 SVGAGI (reference sequence). CDR3 nucleotide sequence: TGTGCCAGCAGAGGACTAGCGTACGAGCAGTACTTC. It encodes CASRGLAYEQYF.

The gene calls are TRBV6-6 and TRBJ1-1, with 7 bases fitting TRBD1. This CDR3 has 14 residues. Germline CDR1 and CDR2: MNHNY and SVGAGI (reference sequence). The V gene end was trimmed by 6 bases and the J gene end by 1 base; junction bases not matched to a gene: 5. The CDR3 here is CASRGPGGNTEAFF. CDR3 sequence (DNA): TGTGCCAGCAGGGGGCCAGGGGGGAACACTGAAGCTTTCTTT.